The 27 T cell receptor beta chains given below trace back to one sample, sequenced in a study of control samples from healthy donors and cancer patients (dated by TCRdb to about 2020). Receptors were amplified or captured by the immunoSEQ multiplex PCR assay. TCRdb carries this immuneACCESS record with in-frame sequences only. Its versions omit some clonotypes, under half of them owing to an unresolved V gene in the studies checked, with the rest unexplained. The sample profile shows 75,000 to 90,000 clones; around nine tenths of them were found once. The top ten clones comprise over 20% of the sample. Input material: blood. The receptors derive from a man aged 30 to 39 in good health.

The J gene is TRBJ2-7, the V gene TRBV28, with a tentative D call TRBD2 (5 bases). Germline CDR1 and CDR2: MDHEN and SYDVKM. The CDR3 spans 14 residues. V gave up 3 bases and J gave up 0 bases, with 9 bases separating them. The CDR3 here is CASSLRGYSYEQYF. Here the CDR3 DNA reads TGTGCCAGCAGTTTGAGAGGGTACTCCTACGAGCAGTACTTC. Filled out from reference TRBV28 and TRBJ2-7, the complete variable domain reads DVKVTQSSRYLVKRTGEKVFLECVQDMDHENMFWYRQDPGLGLRLIYFSYDVKMKEKGDIPEGYSVSREKKERFSLILESASTNQTSMYLCASSLRGYSYEQYFGPGTRLTVT.

This chain links TRBV4-1 with TRBJ1-1; 8 bases align to TRBD1. The germline V gene encodes CDR1 MGHRA and CDR2 YSYEKL. V shed 4 bases and J 6 bases; nucleotides not matched to a gene: 7. This CDR3 region has 14 residues. The CDR3 DNA follows: TGCGCCAGCAGCCTCCGACAGGGGAAGGCTGAAGCTTTCTTT. Amino acids: CASSLRQGKAEAFF.

The count of this clone is one. This chain connects TRBV29-1 to TRBJ1-2; D is unresolved. The CDR3 spans 13 residues. Deletions cut 7 bases from V and 1 base from J, with 13 bases between. CDR1 SQVTM and CDR2 ANQGSEA come from the germline V gene. CDR3 nucleotide sequence: TGCAGCGATCTATCAGGCCTTAACTATGGCTACACCTTC. The encoded protein is CSDLSGLNYGYTF.

The chain couples TRBV5-1 to TRBJ1-1; a possible D gene is TRBD1 (6 bases). The germline V gene has CDR1 SGHRS and CDR2 YFSETQ. This CDR3 spans 13 amino acids. Between the trimmed V and J ends, which lost 4 bases and 0 bases, there was a span of 7 bases. CDR3 protein: CASSRTVNTEAFF. CDR3 in DNA: TGCGCCAGCAGCCGGACAGTGAACACTGAAGCTTTCTTT.

The chain employs TRBV7-9 and TRBJ1-2; unclear D gene. V shed 10 bases and J shed 0 bases, with 9 bases lying between them. Germline V CDR1 and CDR2: SEHNR, FQNEAQ (reference sequence). The CDR3 contains 12 residues. The CDR3 DNA reads TGTGCCACCCAGGAGACTAACTATGGCTACACCTTC. This encodes CATQETNYGYTF.

The table lists this clone with a few counts. This chain links TRBV11-2 with TRBJ2-3, with TRBD1 matching 10 bases. Germline V gene lookup returns CDR1 SGHAT and CDR2 FQNNGV. V lost 4 bases and J lost 5; bases outside the gene matches: 9. CDR3 length equals 16 residues. CDR3 loop: CASSSPDRGSVDTQYF. The CDR3 DNA reads TGTGCCAGCAGCTCTCCGGACAGGGGGTCCGTAGATACGCAGTATTTT.

The rearrangement uses TRBV6-4 and TRBJ2-5; 11 positions agree with TRBD2. J gave up 0 bases and V 4 bases, and 13 bases lay outside the gene matches. There are 19 residues in the CDR3. CDR1 is MRHNA, CDR2 SNTAGT, per germline. As DNA, the CDR3 is TGTGCCAGCAGTGGCCCGGCGTTGGCTAGCGGGGGGTACCAAGAGACCCAGTACTTC. It encodes CASSGPALASGGYQETQYF.

The V gene is TRBV5-6, the J gene TRBJ1-5; D gene ambiguous. This CDR3 is built from 13 residues. Germline lookup yields CDR1 SGHDT and CDR2 YYEEEE. Trimming removed 2 bases from V and 2 bases from J, with 5 bases in between. This chain's CDR3 is CASSFAGNQPQHF. DNA for the CDR3: TGTGCCAGCAGCTTTGCGGGCAATCAGCCCCAGCATTTT.

The J gene is TRBJ1-2, the V gene TRBV10-3; D is possibly TRBD1 (5 bases). The CDR3 sequence is 15 residues long. In germline, CDR1 is ENHRY, CDR2 SYGVKD. V was trimmed by 4 bases and J by 4 bases, leaving 16 bases between them. The DNA of the CDR3 is TGTGCCATCAGTGGGGGGACGCGGCCTCCCTATGGCTACACCTTC. Protein sequence: CAISGGTRPPYGYTF.

The chain has TRBV11-2 and TRBJ2-3; D unresolved. The CDR3 is 11 residues long. The V gene's germline CDR1 is SGHAT and CDR2 FQNNGV. Trimming removed 4 bases at V and 6 bases at J, with 5 bases between. For the CDR3, the DNA is TGTGCCAGCAGCTCCCCGGATACGCAGTATTTT. The encoded protein is CASSSPDTQYF.

The V call is TRBV6-5, the J call TRBJ1-2, with D hard to call. The V end lost 2 bases, the J end lost 2 bases, and 6 bases lay between the germline ends. CDR1 is MNHEY and CDR2 is SVGAGI in the germline V gene. The CDR3 has 13 amino acids. The CDR3 reads CASSYGINYGYTF. The DNA for the CDR3 is TGTGCCAGCAGTTACGGGATAAACTATGGCTACACCTTC.

This chain joins TRBV19 and TRBJ2-2; D remains unclear. V was cut by 5 bases and J by 8 bases, with 9 bases left in between. The CDR3 runs 12 residues. Germline V gene lookup returns CDR1 LNHDA and CDR2 SQIVND (reference sequence). This chain's CDR3 is CASSPLSGELFF. CDR3 bases: TGTGCCAGTAGTCCACTGTCTGGGGAGCTGTTTTTT.

The chain uses TRBV7-2 and TRBJ1-6; no clear D. The CDR3 extends over 17 amino acids. The V and J ends lost 3 bases and 0 bases respectively, with 12 bases between them. Per germline, CDR1 SGHTA and CDR2 FQGNSA. CDR3 nucleotide sequence: TGTGCCAGCAGCTTTATAGACCGGAGCTCCTATAATTCACCCCTCCACTTT. As protein: CASSFIDRSSYNSPLHF.

The genes are TRBV5-5 and TRBJ2-7, with D tentatively TRBD2 (7 bases). V lost 0 bases and J 5 bases, leaving 18 bases between the germline ends. In germline, CDR1 is SGHKS, CDR2 YYEKEE (reference sequence). CDR3 length: 16 residues. CDR3 loop: CASSLAEGREGDEQYF. In nucleotides, the CDR3 is TGTGCCAGCAGCTTGGCCGAAGGCAGGGAGGGGGACGAGCAGTACTTC.

In nucleotides, the CDR3 is TGTGCCAGCACACCCATGCATCAAGGAGGGGTGAGCAATCAGCCCCAGCATTTT. It encodes CASTPMHQGGVSNQPQHF. This chain joins TRBV7-6 and TRBJ1-5; a possible D gene is TRBD1 (5 bases). This CDR3 contains 18 residues. Trimming removed 7 bases from V and 1 base from J, with 23 bases in between. Germline CDR1 SGHVS, CDR2 FNYEAQ.

The chain carries TRBV3-1 (or the pseudogene TRBV3-2) and TRBJ2-5; maybe TRBD1 (6 bases). This CDR3 is built from 12 residues. V gave up 5 bases and J gave up 5 bases, with 9 bases separating them. Germline V CDR1 and CDR2: LGHDT, YNNKEL (reference sequence). The DNA of the CDR3 is TGTGCCAGCAGCTCCAGGGGTGAGACCCAGTACTTC. This codes for CASSSRGETQYF.

In DNA, the CDR3 is TGTGCCAGCAGTGGGGGGACAGTACATAATTCACCCCTCCACTTT. This codes for CASSGGTVHNSPLHF. The rearrangement links TRBV2 to TRBJ1-6; TRBD1 matches 7 bases. The germline CDR1 and CDR2 sequences are SNHLY and FYNNEI. V lost 4 bases and J lost 5; bases outside the gene matches: 5. This CDR3 has 15 amino acids.

The V call is TRBV24-1, the J call TRBJ2-7; D uncertain. The CDR3 sequence is 11 residues long. Germline V gene data show CDR1 as KGHDR and CDR2 as SFDVKD. Trimming took off 3 bases at V and 10 bases at J, with 9 bases between the two ends. The CDR3, as DNA: TGTGCCACCAGTGATGCTCATGTCCAGTACGTC. Residues: CATSDAHVQYV.

The gene calls are TRBV19 and TRBJ1-2, with a tentative D call TRBD1 (6 bases). Trimming left V 5 bases short and J 2 bases short, with 15 bases between. CDR3 length: 15 amino acids. Germline V gene lookup returns CDR1 LNHDA and CDR2 SQIVND (reference sequence). The CDR3 sequence is CASSPGGAFNYGYTF. The CDR3 nucleotides are TGTGCCAGTAGTCCGGGGGGGGCATTCAACTATGGCTACACCTTC.

Here the CDR3 reads CASKTLHF. The CDR3 nucleotides are TGCGCCAGCAAAACCCTCCACTTT. The V and J genes are TRBV10-1 and TRBJ1-6; the D is unclear. This CDR3 is built from 8 residues. Trimming left V 7 bases short and J 14 bases short, with 3 bases between. Germline V lookup: CDR1 WNHNN, CDR2 SYGVQD (reference sequence).

This chain connects TRBV7-8 to TRBJ1-3, with 10 nucleotides matching TRBD1. Unmatched junction bases numbered 7, after V lost 5 bases and J lost 3 bases. The CDR3 totals 16 residues. Germline V gene lookup returns CDR1 SGHVS and CDR2 FQNEAQ. The CDR3 DNA reads TGTGCCAGCAGCCGGGGACAGGGGATTTTTGGAAACACCATATATTTT. This gives the protein CASSRGQGIFGNTIYF.

V is TRBV2 and J is TRBJ2-1; D is unresolved. This CDR3 has 11 residues. The germline V gene encodes CDR1 SNHLY and CDR2 FYNNEI. The germline V and J ends were trimmed by 5 bases and 7 bases, with 6 bases remaining between them. CDR3 nucleotide sequence: TGTGCCAGCAGTCCTTATAATGAGCAGTTCTTC. This gives the protein CASSPYNEQFF.

The chain combines TRBV7-9 with TRBJ2-7; 8 bases fit TRBD1. Looked up from germline, CDR1 is SEHNR and CDR2 is FQNEAQ (reference sequence). The CDR3 is 12 amino acids. Trimming at V came to 5 bases and at J to 6 bases, leaving 3 bases not matched to a gene. The CDR3 region has the DNA TGTGCCAGCAGCATGACAGGGGCCGAGCAGTACGTC. Translated: CASSMTGAEQYV.

This clone was observed once. The chain carries TRBV5-4 and TRBJ1-1; possibly TRBD1 for D (6 bases). The V gene's germline CDR1 is SGHNT and CDR2 YYREEE (reference sequence). Trimming removed 6 bases at V and 0 bases at J, with 12 bases between. This CDR3 spans 14 amino acids. The CDR3, as DNA: TGTGCCAGCATGGGGGCCCAGTTGAACACTGAAGCTTTCTTT. Its protein is CASMGAQLNTEAFF.

This clone was observed once. The V and J genes are TRBV11-3 and TRBJ2-2; TRBD1 agrees at 10 bases. This CDR3 has 17 residues. V lost 4 bases to trimming and J lost 7 bases; unmatched junction nucleotides: 12. Germline CDR1 reads SGHNT; CDR2 reads YENEEA. The CDR3 DNA is TGTGCCAGCAGCTCCTCGTTCGGGACAGGGGTAATCGGGGAGCTGTTTTTT. Its protein is CASSSSFGTGVIGELFF.

This chain joins TRBV6-5 and TRBJ2-1; TRBD2 agrees at 7 bases. V shed 0 bases, J shed 7 bases, and the junction held 6 bases outside the gene matches. Looked up from germline, CDR1 is MNHEY and CDR2 is SVGAGI. The CDR3 covers 15 residues. For the CDR3, the DNA is TGTGCCAGCAGTTACTCGGCGGGGGATTGGAATGAGCAGTTCTTC. As protein: CASSYSAGDWNEQFF.

The chain employs TRBV6-6 and TRBJ1-1; tentatively, D is TRBD1 (5 bases). The V end was cut by 5 bases, the J end by 1 base, with 8 bases between. The germline V gene has CDR1 MNHNY and CDR2 SVGAGI (reference sequence). The CDR3 runs to 13 residues. The CDR3 protein is CASSPQGNTEAFF. CDR3 bases: TGTGCCAGCAGTCCGCAGGGGAACACTGAAGCTTTCTTT.